These 21 T cell receptor beta chains originate from one sample sequenced in a study of shared clonotypes between healthy human individuals. TCRdb's copy holds only in-frame clones and misses some; the assay was immunoSEQ multiplex PCR. The repertoire holds about 800,000 clones, about 96% seen once, with less than 0.3% in the top ten. Naive CD8 populations comprised CD45RO-negative cells positively selected for CCR7, excluding terminally differentiated effector memory CD45RA+ cells. Sequencing input: naive CD8+ T cells sorted from blood. These receptors were taken from a man aged 25 to 40 in good health.

In regard to this clone: The same CDR3 arises from other DNA sequences in this sample as well. This sequence joins TRBV7-9 and TRBJ2-7; D uncertain. There are 13 residues in the CDR3. The germline gives CDR1 SEHNR, CDR2 FQNEAQ (reference sequence). Trimming stripped 3 bases from V and 1 base from J, with 7 bases between. The CDR3 region is CASSFGSSYEQYF. CDR3 nucleotides: TGTGCCAGCAGCTTCGGGTCTTCCTACGAGCAGTACTTC. Complete variable domain (other parts from reference TRBV7-9 and TRBJ2-7): DTGVSQNPRHKITKRGQNVTFRCDPISEHNRLYWYRQTLGQGPEFLTYFQNEAQLEKSRLLSDRFSAERPKGSFSTLEIQRTEQGDSAMYLCASSFGSSYEQYFGPGTRLTVT.

The rearrangement links TRBV7-9 to TRBJ2-7; 12 bases agree with TRBD1. The CDR3 has 16 amino acids. CDR1 is SEHNR and CDR2 is FQNEAQ in the germline V gene (reference sequence). Losses at the gene ends were 6 bases for V and 5 bases for J; bases not matched to a gene: 11. In nucleotides, the CDR3 is TGTGCCAGCAGACCCACCCCGGGACAGGGGGCCAACGAGCAGTACTTC. This encodes CASRPTPGQGANEQYF. The whole variable domain, filled in from reference TRBV7-9 and TRBJ2-7, reads DTGVSQNPRHKITKRGQNVTFRCDPISEHNRLYWYRQTLGQGPEFLTYFQNEAQLEKSRLLSDRFSAERPKGSFSTLEIQRTEQGDSAMYLCASRPTPGQGANEQYFGPGTRLTVT.

This chain connects TRBV4-1 to TRBJ2-3, with TRBD2 identical over 10 bases. Germline CDR1 reads MGHRA; CDR2 reads YSYEKL. V dropped 2 bases and J dropped 4; count of bases not matched to a gene: 6. CDR3 length: 16 residues. In DNA, the CDR3 is TGCGCCAGCAGCCAATTGTCGCTAGCGGGAGCAGATACGCAGTATTTT. Translated: CASSQLSLAGADTQYF.

This rearrangement joins TRBV7-9 to TRBJ1-1, with TRBD1 as a possible D gene (5 bases). Trimming pared 5 bases from V and 5 bases from J, leaving 15 bases between. The CDR3 is 14 amino acids. The germline CDR1 and CDR2 sequences are SEHNR and FQNEAQ (reference sequence). CDR3 amino acids: CASSPIGGWTEAFF. The CDR3 bases are TGTGCCAGCAGCCCAATCGGGGGTTGGACTGAAGCTTTCTTT. Supplemented by reference TRBV7-9 and TRBJ1-1, the full variable domain reads DTGVSQNPRHKITKRGQNVTFRCDPISEHNRLYWYRQTLGQGPEFLTYFQNEAQLEKSRLLSDRFSAERPKGSFSTLEIQRTEQGDSAMYLCASSPIGGWTEAFFGQGTRLTVV.

This clone has only one observation. V gene TRBV4-1 combines with J gene TRBJ2-7, with D possibly TRBD1 on 6 matching bases. The length of the CDR3 is 15 residues. The germline V and J ends were trimmed by 1 base and 3 bases, with 13 bases remaining between them. The germline CDR1 and CDR2 sequences are MGHRA and YSYEKL. Here the CDR3 reads CASSQGQGRFYEQYF. Written as DNA, the CDR3 is TGCGCCAGCAGCCAAGGCCAGGGGCGTTTCTACGAGCAGTACTTC.

The rearrangement links TRBV2 to TRBJ1-1; D unresolved. Germline V lookup: CDR1 SNHLY, CDR2 FYNNEI. This CDR3 spans 12 amino acids. The V end was cut by 7 bases, the J end by 4 bases, with 10 bases between. CDR3 DNA sequence: TGTGCCAGCATCCACCCCAGCACTGAAGCTTTCTTT. It specifies CASIHPSTEAFF.

Comments on this clone: This same CDR3 is encoded by further DNA sequences in the sample. Written as DNA, the CDR3 is TGTGCCAGCAGTTTGAGGGGGGATGAGCAGTTCTTC. This codes for CASSLRGDEQFF. The chain joins TRBV28 to TRBJ2-1; possibly TRBD1 or TRBD2 for D (6 bases each). The CDR3 loop spans 12 amino acids. CDR1 and CDR2 (germline): MDHEN, SYDVKM. V was shortened by 3 bases and J by 8 bases, with 8 bases between the two germline ends. The variable domain in full, completed from reference TRBV28 and TRBJ2-1, reads DVKVTQSSRYLVKRTGEKVFLECVQDMDHENMFWYRQDPGLGLRLIYFSYDVKMKEKGDIPEGYSVSREKKERFSLILESASTNQTSMYLCASSLRGDEQFFGPGTRLTVL.

V and J are TRBV6-5 and TRBJ1-2; a possible D gene is TRBD1 (5 bases). With 8 bases removed from V and 4 bases from J, the gap between germline ends came to 11 bases. The CDR3 has 12 residues. The V gene's germline CDR1 is MNHEY and CDR2 SVGAGI. DNA for the CDR3: TGTGCCAGCGGGGCATTCTTCTATGGCTACACCTTC. The encoded protein is CASGAFFYGYTF.

This chain connects TRBV4-3 to TRBJ2-1, with D perhaps TRBD2 (5 bases). CDR1 is LGHNA, CDR2 YSLEER, per germline. The CDR3 spans 13 residues. V gave up 0 bases and J gave up 12 bases, with 12 bases separating them. The CDR3 region has the DNA TGCGCCAGCAGCCAAGATGGCCGGGATGTGCAGTTCTTC. This encodes CASSQDGRDVQFF.

This sequence joins TRBV2 and TRBJ2-3; 14 bases line up with TRBD2. This CDR3 comprises 17 residues. The V gene end was trimmed by 6 bases and the J gene end by 6 bases; junction bases not matched to a gene: 11. Per germline, CDR1 SNHLY and CDR2 FYNNEI. CDR3 sequence: CASSASSGTSGGDTQYF. As DNA, the CDR3 is TGTGCCAGCAGCGCCTCCTCCGGGACTAGCGGGGGTGATACGCAGTATTTT.

This clone was counted once. This chain joins TRBV6-4 and TRBJ2-7; D is ambiguous. This CDR3 comprises 15 residues. Per germline, CDR1 MRHNA and CDR2 SNTAGT. V lost 4 bases, J lost 3 bases, and 16 bases lay in between. As DNA, the CDR3 is TGTGCCAGCAGTGTATTCTCGTCAGGCAACTACGAGCAGTACTTC. Translation gives CASSVFSSGNYEQYF.

This chain links TRBV28 with TRBJ1-5; the D is unclear. This CDR3 region has 15 residues. V was trimmed by 4 bases and J by 7 bases, leaving 17 bases between them. Germline V lookup: CDR1 MDHEN, CDR2 SYDVKM. The CDR3 sequence is CASSWSTHVGQPQHF. CDR3 sequence (DNA): TGTGCCAGCAGTTGGTCGACGCACGTTGGGCAGCCCCAGCATTTT.

The V gene is TRBV10-2, the J gene TRBJ1-2; D gene ambiguous. Looked up from germline, CDR1 is WSHSY and CDR2 is SAAADI. The V end was cut by 1 base, the J end by 2 bases, with 20 bases between. CDR3 size: 18 residues. CDR3 in DNA: TGCGCCAGCAGTGAGTGGACCTTCCGGGATGGACGGAACTATGGCTACACCTTC. Translating gives CASSEWTFRDGRNYGYTF.

The chain recombines TRBV10-3 with TRBJ2-7; D may be TRBD2 (6 bases). The germline gives CDR1 ENHRY, CDR2 SYGVKD. Trimming shortened V by 8 bases and J by 0 bases, and 23 bases separated the two germline ends. The CDR3 length is 17 residues. CDR3: CAIRSSGGTGSSYEQYF. The CDR3 nucleotides read TGTGCCATCCGGTCCTCTGGCGGGACGGGAAGCTCCTACGAGCAGTACTTC.

The chain recombines TRBV28 with TRBJ2-7; 10 bases agree with TRBD2. Germline V gene lookup returns CDR1 MDHEN and CDR2 SYDVKM. The CDR3 is 18 amino acids. The trim removed 7 bases at V and 3 bases at J, leaving 18 bases unmatched. The CDR3 sequence: CASNSRSLAGVENYEQYF. The CDR3 region has the DNA TGTGCCAGCAACTCCCGGAGTCTAGCGGGAGTGGAGAACTACGAGCAGTACTTC.

This clone was seen just once. The J gene is TRBJ2-1, the V gene TRBV5-1; 9 bases align to TRBD2. The trim removed 1 base at V and 6 bases at J, leaving 20 bases unmatched. The length of the CDR3 is 20 residues. CDR1 and CDR2 (germline): SGHRS, YFSETQ. CDR3 residues: CASSLSSLPEIAGVLNEQFF. DNA for the CDR3: TGCGCCAGCAGCTTGAGTTCGTTGCCAGAGATAGCGGGAGTCCTCAATGAGCAGTTCTTC.

The V call is TRBV18, the J call TRBJ2-6, with D perhaps TRBD1 or TRBD2 (5 bases each). V was cut by 3 bases and J by 1 base, with 13 bases left in between. Looked up from germline, CDR1 is KGHSH and CDR2 is LQKENI. The CDR3 covers 17 residues. This CDR3 reads CASSPRGLFSGANVLTF. The CDR3 bases are TGTGCCAGCTCACCGAGGGGCTTGTTTTCTGGGGCCAACGTCCTGACTTTC.

The chain recombines TRBV5-1 with TRBJ2-7; the match to TRBD1 covers 7 bases. With 5 bases clipped from V and 5 bases from J, the junction kept 4 bases outside the gene matches. The CDR3 runs 12 residues. Per germline, CDR1 SGHRS and CDR2 YFSETQ. For the CDR3, the DNA is TGCGCCAGCAGACAGGGGTTCCACGAGCAGTACTTC. Its protein product is CASRQGFHEQYF.

The chain has TRBV5-1 and TRBJ2-1, with 8 bases matching TRBD2. After removal of 4 bases from V and 4 bases from J, the junction contained 10 bases not matched to a gene. The germline gives CDR1 SGHRS, CDR2 YFSETQ. The CDR3 spans 16 residues. The chain's CDR3 is CASSDTGRAVYNEQFF. The CDR3 DNA reads as TGCGCCAGCAGCGATACCGGGAGGGCCGTTTACAATGAGCAGTTCTTC.

V and J are TRBV28 and TRBJ1-2; 8 bases agree with TRBD1. Germline V gene data show CDR1 as MDHEN and CDR2 as SYDVKM. J gave up 4 bases and V 5 bases, and 9 bases lay outside the gene matches. This CDR3 has 15 residues. The CDR3 DNA is TGTGCCAGCAGTACAGTGGCAGGGGGCGTCTATGGCTACACCTTC. It codes for CASSTVAGGVYGYTF.

This chain joins TRBV6-6 and TRBJ2-7; tentative D call: TRBD2 (6 bases). Per the germline V gene, CDR1 is MNHNY and CDR2 is SVGAGI (reference sequence). This CDR3 contains 12 residues. The V end was cut by 8 bases, the J end by 2 bases, with 10 bases between. The CDR3 DNA reads TGTGCCAGCCGGGACTCAACCTACGAGCAGTACTTC. This gives the protein CASRDSTYEQYF.